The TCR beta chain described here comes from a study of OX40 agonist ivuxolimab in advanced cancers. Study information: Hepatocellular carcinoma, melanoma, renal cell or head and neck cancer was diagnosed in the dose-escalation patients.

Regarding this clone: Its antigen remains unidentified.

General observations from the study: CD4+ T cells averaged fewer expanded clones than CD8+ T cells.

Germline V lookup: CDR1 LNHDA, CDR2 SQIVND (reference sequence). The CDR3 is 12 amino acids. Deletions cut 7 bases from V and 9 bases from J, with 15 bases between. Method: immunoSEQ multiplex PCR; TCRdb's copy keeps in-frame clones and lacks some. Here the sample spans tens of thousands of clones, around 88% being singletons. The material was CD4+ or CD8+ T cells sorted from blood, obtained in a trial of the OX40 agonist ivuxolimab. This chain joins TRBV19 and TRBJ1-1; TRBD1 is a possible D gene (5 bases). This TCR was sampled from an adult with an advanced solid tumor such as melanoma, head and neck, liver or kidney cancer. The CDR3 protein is CASTPWGGKAFF. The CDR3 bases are TGTGCCAGTACCCCGTGGGGGGGAAAAGCTTTCTTT.